Below are 20 T cell receptor beta chains sequenced from a single sample in a study of shared clonotypes between healthy human individuals. Sequencing used immunoSEQ multiplex PCR; TCRdb keeps in-frame clones, though not all of them. Seen here are roughly 2.6 million clones, approximately 90% observed once, and the top ten hold about 0.13%. The source material was naive CD4+ T cells sorted from blood. Described subset: CD45RA+ positively selected. All receptors derive from a man between 18 and 35 years old in good health.

The J gene is TRBJ2-1, the V gene TRBV5-1, with TRBD1 matching over 7 bases. Looked up from germline, CDR1 is SGHRS and CDR2 is YFSETQ. The CDR3 has 15 residues. V lost 4 bases, J lost 0 bases, and 4 bases stayed unmatched. The CDR3 region has the DNA TGCGCCAGCAGCACGACAGGGAGCTCCTACAATGAGCAGTTCTTC. This sequence encodes CASSTTGSSYNEQFF.

The chain is built from TRBV4-1 and TRBJ1-4, with 7 bases lining up with TRBD1. V gave up 3 bases and J gave up 0 bases; unmatched junction bases: 4. This CDR3 contains 16 residues. Germline V gene data show CDR1 as MGHRA and CDR2 as YSYEKL. The CDR3 reads CASSHLQGATNEKLFF. CDR3 nucleotide sequence: TGCGCCAGCAGCCACCTCCAGGGGGCAACTAATGAAAAACTGTTTTTT.

This chain connects TRBV19 to TRBJ2-1; maybe TRBD2 (6 bases). Germline-derived CDR1 and CDR2 are LNHDA and SQIVND (reference sequence). Trimming stripped 3 bases from V and 8 bases from J, with 14 bases between. This CDR3 is 14 amino acids long. The CDR3 spells CASSIWRGTDEQFF. Here the CDR3 DNA reads TGTGCCAGTAGTATTTGGAGGGGAACCGATGAGCAGTTCTTC.

This chain joins TRBV2 and TRBJ1-3; no reliable D call. Trimming left V 3 bases short and J 0 bases short, with 6 bases between. The CDR3 extends over 14 amino acids. Germline-derived CDR1 and CDR2 are SNHLY and FYNNEI. CDR3 region: CASSDASSGNTIYF. In DNA form, the CDR3 reads TGTGCCAGCAGTGACGCATCCTCTGGAAACACCATATATTTT.

The chain couples TRBV4-1 to TRBJ1-2; D uncertain. The CDR3 totals 16 residues. Germline CDR1 reads MGHRA; CDR2 reads YSYEKL. Trimming pared 0 bases from V and 3 bases from J, leaving 14 bases between. For the CDR3, the DNA is TGCGCCAGCAGCCAAGATAGAGGGTTACTCGACTATGGCTACACCTTC. This codes for CASSQDRGLLDYGYTF.

The chain couples TRBV5-1 to TRBJ2-7; 13 positions match TRBD2. The CDR3 has 15 residues. V lost 4 bases, J lost 2 bases, and 3 bases stayed unmatched. The germline CDR1 and CDR2 sequences are SGHRS and YFSETQ. As DNA, the CDR3 is TGCGCCAGCAGCGGGACTAGCGGGGTTGCCTACGAGCAGTACTTC. Translated: CASSGTSGVAYEQYF.

The chain joins TRBV5-8 to TRBJ2-5, with 8 bases fitting TRBD1. Germline V gene sequence: CDR1 SGHTS, CDR2 YDEGEE. This CDR3 contains 15 residues. The V and J ends lost 2 bases and 2 bases, in that order; junction bases with no gene match: 5. The CDR3 loop is CASSLTGQGQETQYF. CDR3 sequence (DNA): TGTGCCAGCAGCTTAACCGGACAGGGACAAGAGACCCAGTACTTC.

The chain has TRBV2 and TRBJ2-2, with a possible D match to TRBD1 (5 bases). CDR3 size: 16 residues. Looked up from germline, CDR1 is SNHLY and CDR2 is FYNNEI. The germline V and J ends were trimmed by 2 bases and 3 bases, with 13 bases remaining between them. The CDR3 DNA is TGTGCCAGCAGTGAATTCCAGGGTATGGACACCGGGGAGCTGTTTTTT. Encoded protein: CASSEFQGMDTGELFF. Using reference TRBV2 and TRBJ2-2 for the parts outside the CDR3, the full variable domain is EPEVTQTPSHQVTQMGQEVILRCVPISNHLYFYWYRQILGQKVEFLVSFYNNEISEKSEIFDDQFSVERPDGSNFTLKIRSTKLEDSAMYFCASSEFQGMDTGELFFGEGSRLTVL.

This rearrangement joins TRBV7-2 to TRBJ2-3; a possible D gene is TRBD2 (6 bases). CDR1 and CDR2 from the germline V gene are SGHTA and FQGNSA. Trimming took off 6 bases at V and 3 bases at J, with 19 bases between the two ends. The CDR3 sequence is 16 residues long. CDR3: CASRGGGPHGTDTQYF. CDR3 coding DNA: TGTGCCAGCAGGGGAGGTGGGCCCCATGGTACAGATACGCAGTATTTT.

V usage is TRBV2 and J usage is TRBJ2-2; 11 bases match TRBD2. V was clipped by 5 bases and J by 2 bases; unmatched bases: 4. Germline V lookup: CDR1 SNHLY, CDR2 FYNNEI. This CDR3 has 16 residues. CDR3 coding DNA: TGTGCCAGCAGTCCGACTAGCGGGGTCAACACCGGGGAGCTGTTTTTT. The encoded protein is CASSPTSGVNTGELFF.

J is TRBJ1-4 and V is TRBV27; D gene ambiguous. This CDR3 region has 15 residues. In germline, CDR1 is MNHEY, CDR2 SMNVEV (reference sequence). V lost 4 bases and J 0 bases, leaving 9 bases between the germline ends. CDR3 coding DNA: TGTGCCAGCAGTTCCAGAAGAGCAACTAATGAAAAACTGTTTTTT. It translates to CASSSRRATNEKLFF.

This clone has only one observation. This chain uses TRBV4-1 with TRBJ2-7, with 12 bases matching TRBD2. Germline CDR1 MGHRA, CDR2 YSYEKL. The length of the CDR3 is 18 residues. V shed 3 bases and J 3 bases; nucleotides not matched to a gene: 12. Here the CDR3 reads CASSHPGLAGGSFYEQYF. CDR3 DNA sequence: TGCGCCAGCAGCCACCCGGGACTAGCGGGTGGAAGTTTCTACGAGCAGTACTTC.

The genes are TRBV10-3 and TRBJ1-1; D is unclear. The germline gives CDR1 ENHRY, CDR2 SYGVKD. The CDR3 is made up of 13 amino acids. Deletions cut 3 bases from V and 12 bases from J, with 17 bases between. CDR3 in amino acids: CAISDFHGRLSFF. CDR3 nucleotide sequence: TGTGCCATCAGTGACTTCCACGGCAGGCTTTCTTTCTTT.

The V gene is TRBV6-5, the J gene TRBJ2-1, with unresolved D. The V end was cut by 6 bases, the J end by 5 bases, with 14 bases between. Germline V CDR1 and CDR2: MNHEY, SVGAGI. This CDR3 contains 14 residues. The CDR3 sequence: CASSHGVRNNEQFF. In DNA form, the CDR3 reads TGTGCCAGCAGCCACGGTGTGAGGAACAATGAGCAGTTCTTC.

The gene calls are TRBV2 and TRBJ2-5, with D perhaps TRBD1 or TRBD2 (5 bases each). The J call may be mistaken, given a closer DNA end match to TRBJ2-7. CDR1 is SNHLY, CDR2 FYNNEI, per germline. The CDR3 extends over 12 amino acids. CDR3 sequence (DNA): TGTGCCAGCAGCGGGGACCGAAGCGAGCAGTACTTC. Translated: CASSGDRSEQYF.

This rearrangement joins TRBV14 to TRBJ2-1; TRBD1 is a possible D gene (5 bases). CDR1 and CDR2 (germline): SGHDN, FVKESK. This CDR3 spans 14 amino acids. Trimming left V 3 bases short and J 3 bases short, with 9 bases between. In DNA, the CDR3 is TGTGCCAGCAGCCATGGGGCCAACTACAATGAGCAGTTCTTC. Its protein is CASSHGANYNEQFF.

The chain combines TRBV5-1 with TRBJ2-1; unclear D gene. The CDR3 covers 13 residues. Trimming pared 1 base from V and 8 bases from J, leaving 10 bases between. Germline CDR1 is SGHRS and CDR2 is YFSETQ. This CDR3 reads CASSLIGQDEQFF. CDR3 nucleotides: TGCGCCAGCAGCTTGATAGGTCAGGATGAGCAGTTCTTC.

Remarks on this clone: The sample holds other DNA sequences that translate to the same CDR3. The genes are TRBV9 and TRBJ2-7, with TRBD1 matching over 8 bases. V shed 4 bases and J 2 bases; nucleotides not matched to a gene: 5. The CDR3 is made up of 14 amino acids. Germline V lookup: CDR1 SGDLS, CDR2 YYNGEE. CDR3 protein: CASSSRTGTYEQYF. CDR3 coding DNA: TGTGCCAGCAGCTCTCGGACAGGGACCTACGAGCAGTACTTC.

The chain is built from TRBV2 and TRBJ2-1; possibly TRBD1 or TRBD2 for D (5 bases each). Looked up from germline, CDR1 is SNHLY and CDR2 is FYNNEI. The ends were cut back, 7 bases at V and 10 bases at J, with 17 bases in the middle. The CDR3 spans 13 residues. For the CDR3, the DNA is TGTGCCAGCACCTCCCAAGGGGACGGAGAGCAGTTCTTC. Translated: CASTSQGDGEQFF.

This sequence joins TRBV4-3 and TRBJ1-4; maybe TRBD1 (5 bases). V lost 0 bases and J 3 bases, leaving 14 bases between the germline ends. The CDR3 is 17 residues long. Germline V gene sequence: CDR1 LGHNA, CDR2 YSLEER. CDR3 amino acids: CASSQDPGGASNEKLFF. CDR3 nucleotides: TGCGCCAGCAGCCAAGATCCCGGGGGAGCATCTAATGAAAAACTGTTTTTT.